This T cell receptor beta chain was sequenced for a study of T cells in Graves' hyperthyroidism and ophthalmopathy. It was RNA transcripts that yielded the amplified TCR beta CDR3 regions. During a first-round RT-PCR of the TCR CDR3, the HTBI primer set was used. Using its own MiXCR run on the multiplex PCR reads, TCRdb lists one record per CDR3 protein. The sample holds 250,000 to 350,000 distinct CDR3 sequences, about a sixth seen once. This clonotype was seen at least ten times. Trimming took 5 bases from V and 5 from J; bases not matched to a gene: 12. CDR3 length: 16 amino acids. Germline values: CDR1 MNHNS, CDR2 SASEGT.

Sequences were obtained from blood. The chain recombines TRBV6-1 with TRBJ1-1, with 9 positions matching TRBD1. The clonotype was recovered from a woman aged 55-70 years with Graves' ophthalmopathy. CDR3 sequence: CASSLKRTGVPTEAFF. CDR3 DNA sequence: TGTGCCAGCAGTCTAAAAAGGACAGGGGTACCTACTGAAGCTTTCTTT.